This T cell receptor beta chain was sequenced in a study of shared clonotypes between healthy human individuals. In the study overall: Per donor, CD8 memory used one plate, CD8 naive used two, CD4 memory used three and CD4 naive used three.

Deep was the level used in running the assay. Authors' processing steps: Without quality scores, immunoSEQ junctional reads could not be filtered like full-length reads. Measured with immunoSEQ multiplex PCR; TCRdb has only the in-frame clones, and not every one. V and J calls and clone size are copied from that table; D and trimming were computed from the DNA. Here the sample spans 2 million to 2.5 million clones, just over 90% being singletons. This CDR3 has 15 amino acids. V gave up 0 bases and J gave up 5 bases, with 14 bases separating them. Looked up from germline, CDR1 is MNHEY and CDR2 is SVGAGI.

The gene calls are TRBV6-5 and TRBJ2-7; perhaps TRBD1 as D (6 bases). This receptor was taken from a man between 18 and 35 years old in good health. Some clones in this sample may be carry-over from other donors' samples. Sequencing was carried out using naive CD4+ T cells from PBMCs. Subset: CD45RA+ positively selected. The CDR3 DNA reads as TGTGCCAGCAGTTACTCCGGGGCAGGGGAGAACGAGCAGTACTTC. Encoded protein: CASSYSGAGENEQYF.